These 31 T cell receptor beta chains originate from one sample sequenced in a study of blood T cell repertoires in COVID-19. Assay: immunoSEQ multiplex PCR; the TCRdb copy retains only in-frame clones and omits some. This repertoire shows about 210,000 clones, about 88% found once; its top ten account for around 4.8%. Sequenced: peripheral blood. The receptors were gathered from a woman aged 40 to 49 with acute or convalescent COVID-19.

The chain combines TRBV5-1 with TRBJ1-2; D possibly corresponds to TRBD1 (6 bases). Germline CDR1 SGHRS, CDR2 YFSETQ. Trimming cost V 0 bases and J 4 bases, with 10 bases left between them. This CDR3 has 14 amino acids. The CDR3 nucleotides are TGCGCCAGCAGCTTGGCAGCAGGGGCCTATGGCTACACCTTC. Its translation is CASSLAAGAYGYTF.

The V gene is TRBV30, the J gene TRBJ1-2; no clear D gene. Trimming left V 4 bases short and J 7 bases short, with 16 bases between. The CDR3 has 13 amino acids. CDR1 and CDR2 (germline): GTSNPN, SVGIG (reference sequence). DNA for the CDR3: TGTGCCTGGACCCCGGGGAGGAGAGGTGGCTACACCTTC. This gives the protein CAWTPGRRGGYTF.

This clone was detected many times. V is TRBV30 and J is TRBJ2-2; weak D call: TRBD2 (5 bases). This CDR3 spans 13 amino acids. V gave up 8 bases and J gave up 2 bases, with 12 bases separating them. Germline CDR1 GTSNPN, CDR2 SVGIG (reference sequence). The CDR3, as DNA: TGTGCCCGGACGGGATTCAACACCGGGGAGCTGTTTTTT. It is translated as CARTGFNTGELFF.

This rearrangement joins TRBV19 to TRBJ1-2; no definite D call. CDR3 length: 13 amino acids. Per the germline V gene, CDR1 is LNHDA and CDR2 is SQIVND (reference sequence). The ends were cut back, 5 bases at V and 4 bases at J, with 11 bases in the middle. CDR3 nucleotide sequence: TGTGCCAGTAGTTCCCAGGCCTTCTATGGCTACACCTTC. This sequence encodes CASSSQAFYGYTF.

The gene calls are TRBV24-1 and TRBJ2-7; 9 bases line up with TRBD1. J was trimmed by 6 bases and V by 3 bases; bases with no gene match: 29. Germline V gives CDR1 KGHDR, CDR2 SFDVKD. CDR3 size: 22 residues. CDR3 DNA: TGTGCCACCAGTGATACCCCGGGACAGGGAAAGGTAGGGCCACTCTACGTTGGCGAGCAGTACGTC. It is translated as CATSDTPGQGKVGPLYVGEQYV.

The sample holds a few counts of this clone. V is TRBV10-2 and J is TRBJ1-2, with D perhaps TRBD1 (6 bases). This CDR3 region has 13 residues. With 6 bases removed from V and 8 bases from J, the gap between germline ends came to 16 bases. The V gene's germline CDR1 is WSHSY and CDR2 SAAADI. The CDR3 region has the DNA TGCGCCAGCAGAGGGGGGAGGGGTCTGGGCTACACCTTC. The encoded protein is CASRGGRGLGYTF.

The gene calls are TRBV5-1 and TRBJ2-4, with D unclear. Germline CDR1 and CDR2: SGHRS and YFSETQ. V was pared by 0 bases and J by 2 bases, with 12 bases between. The CDR3 consists of 16 residues. The CDR3 sequence is CASSLGAPQTKNIQYF. The CDR3, as DNA: TGCGCCAGCAGCTTGGGGGCCCCCCAGACCAAAAACATTCAGTACTTC.

Written as DNA, the CDR3 is TGTGCCAGCAGTGCCCGGGGGACAGGTGAATCTGAAGCTTTCTTT. Translation gives CASSARGTGESEAFF. The rearrangement uses TRBV28 and TRBJ1-1, with TRBD1 matching over 8 bases. Per the germline V gene, CDR1 is MDHEN and CDR2 is SYDVKM. The CDR3 runs 15 residues. The J segment lost 6 bases and the V segment lost 5 bases, leaving 11 bases of the junction unmatched.

The chain couples TRBV9 to TRBJ2-3, with TRBD2 as a possible D gene (7 bases). From germline, CDR1 is SGDLS and CDR2 YYNGEE. The germline V and J ends were trimmed by 0 bases and 2 bases, with 13 bases remaining between them. This CDR3 region has 16 residues. The DNA of the CDR3 is TGTGCCAGCAGCGTAGGAGGGGGGGGGCACACAGATACGCAGTATTTT. It yields the protein CASSVGGGGHTDTQYF.

CDR3 bases: TGCGCCAGCAGCTTGATGGGCTCAAGCTCCTATAATTCACCCCTCCACTTT. This sequence encodes CASSLMGSSSYNSPLHF. The chain uses TRBV5-1 and TRBJ1-6; D is unresolved. CDR1 is SGHRS, CDR2 YFSETQ, per germline. The V and J ends lost 1 base and 0 bases respectively, with 11 bases between them. The CDR3 sequence is 17 residues long.

CDR3: CASSLSGGPGETQYF. CDR3 DNA: TGTGCCAGCAGCCTCTCGGGGGGGCCGGGAGAGACCCAGTACTTC. The rearrangement uses TRBV6-6 and TRBJ2-5; TRBD2 matches at 8 bases. Germline V gives CDR1 MNHNY, CDR2 SVGAGI (reference sequence). This CDR3 has 15 residues. The V gene end was trimmed by 6 bases and the J gene end by 4 bases; junction bases not matched to a gene: 10.

V gene TRBV27 combines with J gene TRBJ2-2; tentatively, D is TRBD2 (5 bases). V lost 6 bases and J lost 7, with 18 bases in between. Per the germline V gene, CDR1 is MNHEY and CDR2 is SMNVEV (reference sequence). This CDR3 is built from 15 residues. CDR3 bases: TGTGCCAGCAGAGGACTCGGGCCCGGCGGCGGGGAGCTGTTTTTT. Translating gives CASRGLGPGGGELFF.

The chain uses TRBV6-2 or TRBV6-3 and TRBJ1-5, with TRBD1 identical over 8 bases. V lost 2 bases, J lost 0 bases, and 6 bases stayed unmatched. The CDR3 is made up of 17 amino acids. The germline CDR1 and CDR2 sequences are MNHEY and SVGEGT. CDR3 residues: CASSYGAGGPSNQPQHF. The CDR3 bases are TGTGCCAGCAGTTACGGGGCAGGGGGCCCTAGCAATCAGCCCCAGCATTTT.

This clone was seen just once. The V and J genes are TRBV4-1 and TRBJ1-1; 9 bases map to TRBD1. Trimming cost V 1 base and J 0 bases; bases outside gene matches: 3. CDR3 length equals 16 residues. Germline V gene lookup returns CDR1 MGHRA and CDR2 YSYEKL. This CDR3 reads CASSQGQGGLNTEAFF. CDR3 DNA: TGCGCCAGCAGCCAAGGACAGGGGGGGCTGAACACTGAAGCTTTCTTT.

J is TRBJ1-5 and V is TRBV7-9; 7 positions match TRBD1. Germline lookup yields CDR1 SEHNR and CDR2 FQNEAQ (reference sequence). This CDR3 has 14 residues. Germline trimming cut 5 bases from V and 2 bases from J; bases unmatched to any gene: 3. The CDR3 region is CASSPGQGNQPQHF. As DNA, the CDR3 is TGTGCCAGCAGCCCCGGACAGGGCAATCAGCCCCAGCATTTT.

V gene TRBV5-4 combines with J gene TRBJ2-7; 7 bases match TRBD1. The CDR3 length is 13 residues. CDR1 is SGHNT, CDR2 YYREEE, per germline (reference sequence). The junction had 4 bases not matched to a gene; V was cut back by 3 bases and J by 4 bases. CDR3 sequence reads: CASSSRDRYEQYV. The CDR3 bases are TGTGCCAGCAGCTCCCGGGACAGATACGAGCAGTACGTC.

A single count supports this clone. The V gene is TRBV7-2, the J gene TRBJ1-3, with D possibly matching TRBD1 (6 bases). This CDR3 is built from 16 residues. With 5 bases removed from V and 3 bases from J, the gap between germline ends came to 17 bases. Germline V gene data show CDR1 as SGHTA and CDR2 as FQGNSA. The DNA of the CDR3 is TGTGCCAGCAGCACCTGGGGGGGCAGGGGTGGAAACACCATATATTTT. Its translation is CASSTWGGRGGNTIYF.

The rearrangement joins TRBV4-1 to TRBJ1-2; a weak D match, TRBD1 (5 bases). The V gene's germline CDR1 is MGHRA and CDR2 YSYEKL. The V end was cut by 5 bases, the J end by 4 bases, with 14 bases between. CDR3 length equals 14 residues. The CDR3 here is CASSSSRGSYGYTF. The CDR3 DNA sequence: TGCGCCAGCAGCTCCTCGCGGGGCTCCTATGGCTACACCTTC.

The genes are TRBV6-1 and TRBJ1-6; TRBD1 matches at 8 bases. Germline V CDR1 and CDR2: MNHNS, SASEGT. With 3 bases clipped from V and 6 bases from J, the junction kept 10 bases outside the gene matches. The CDR3 sequence is 17 residues long. The CDR3, as DNA: TGTGCCAGCAGTGACATCACTCGGACAGGGATTAATTCACCCCTCCACTTT. Translated, it gives CASSDITRTGINSPLHF.

The V and J genes are TRBV10-3 and TRBJ1-1; 9 positions match TRBD1. The CDR3 sequence is 18 residues long. The germline V gene encodes CDR1 ENHRY and CDR2 SYGVKD. V trimming: 6 bases; J trimming: 0 bases; junction bases outside the gene matches: 14. The CDR3 is CAISPRTGATKMNTEAFF. The CDR3 region has the DNA TGTGCCATCAGCCCTAGGACAGGGGCCACGAAAATGAACACTGAAGCTTTCTTT.

This sequence joins TRBV3-1 (or the pseudogene TRBV3-2) and TRBJ2-7; 7 nucleotides line up with TRBD1. The CDR3 is 13 amino acids. In germline, CDR1 is LGHDT, CDR2 YNNKEL (reference sequence). Trimming took 4 bases from V and 1 from J; bases not matched to a gene: 1. The CDR3 reads CASSRQGSYEQYV. CDR3 nucleotide sequence: TGTGCCAGCAGCCGACAGGGTTCCTACGAGCAGTACGTC.

The gene calls are TRBV5-1 and TRBJ2-3; 7 bases match TRBD1. Trimming took 1 base from V and 0 from J; bases not matched to a gene: 8. The CDR3 contains 17 residues. Looked up from germline, CDR1 is SGHRS and CDR2 is YFSETQ. DNA of the CDR3: TGCGCCAGCAGCTTGCGACCGGGACAGTCTAGCACAGATACGCAGTATTTT. Protein product: CASSLRPGQSSTDTQYF.

This sequence joins TRBV19 and TRBJ1-4; TRBD1 matches at 11 bases. Looked up from germline, CDR1 is LNHDA and CDR2 is SQIVND (reference sequence). The CDR3 sequence is 18 residues long. Trimming removed 5 bases from V and 0 bases from J; junction bases left unmatched: 8. CDR3 residues: CASSASDRGLATNEKLFF. CDR3 coding DNA: TGTGCCAGTAGTGCGTCGGACAGGGGGCTTGCAACTAATGAAAAACTGTTTTTT.

The chain uses TRBV7-8 and TRBJ1-4; D is uncertain. CDR3 size: 16 residues. Germline V lookup: CDR1 SGHVS, CDR2 FQNEAQ. V gave up 1 base and J gave up 3 bases, with 12 bases separating them. This CDR3 reads CASSLGSPGSNEKLFF. CDR3 sequence (DNA): TGTGCCAGCAGCTTAGGCTCTCCGGGATCTAATGAAAAACTGTTTTTT.

The J gene is TRBJ1-5, the V gene TRBV6-5; 7 bases align to TRBD1. The CDR3 runs to 13 residues. Losses at the gene ends were 10 bases for V and 8 bases for J; bases not matched to a gene: 11. Germline V gene lookup returns CDR1 MNHEY and CDR2 SVGAGI. CDR3 sequence: CATQGDSRKPQHF. The CDR3 DNA sequence: TGTGCCACCCAAGGGGACAGTCGGAAGCCCCAGCATTTT.

The chain employs TRBV5-4 and TRBJ1-2, with 7 bases that match TRBD1. V lost 9 bases, J lost 3 bases, and 8 bases stayed unmatched. The CDR3 has 13 amino acids. Germline V gene data show CDR1 as SGHNT and CDR2 as YYREEE (reference sequence). The CDR3: CAISPDRDYGYTF. The CDR3 coding sequence is TGTGCCATTTCACCCGACAGGGACTATGGCTACACCTTC.

This chain uses TRBV5-5 with TRBJ1-2, with 9 nucleotides matching TRBD1. CDR1 and CDR2 from the germline V gene are SGHKS and YYEKEE (reference sequence). This CDR3 has 15 residues. V dropped 3 bases and J dropped 5; count of bases not matched to a gene: 8. The CDR3, as DNA: TGTGCCAGCAGCTCAAGTGGGACAGGGCTTTATGGCTACACCTTC. Protein: CASSSSGTGLYGYTF.

The V call is TRBV2, the J call TRBJ2-1; 11 bases are shared with TRBD2. The CDR3 is 16 residues long. After removal of 6 bases from V and 9 bases from J, the junction contained 13 bases not matched to a gene. CDR1 is SNHLY and CDR2 is FYNNEI in the germline V gene. CDR3 coding DNA: TGTGCCAGCAGCGCCTCCGGGACTAGCGGTTTCAGTGAGCAGTTCTTC. Residues: CASSASGTSGFSEQFF.

V usage is TRBV4-1 and J usage is TRBJ2-4, with D hard to call. Trimming cost V 1 base and J 7 bases, with 5 bases left between them. The CDR3 is made up of 12 amino acids. The germline V gene encodes CDR1 MGHRA and CDR2 YSYEKL. CDR3 sequence reads: CASSQGLNIQYF. The DNA for the CDR3 is TGCGCCAGCAGCCAAGGACTTAACATTCAGTACTTC.

The chain carries TRBV2 and TRBJ1-1; no firm D call. The CDR3 spans 14 residues. Trimming shortened V by 6 bases and J by 4 bases, and 15 bases separated the two germline ends. The germline gives CDR1 SNHLY, CDR2 FYNNEI. CDR3 nucleotides: TGTGCCAGCAGCGGGGAAGGGTTGGGCACTGAAGCTTTCTTT. As protein: CASSGEGLGTEAFF.

The rearrangement uses TRBV20-1 and TRBJ1-1; D gene ambiguous. CDR1 and CDR2 (germline): DFQATT, SNEGSKA (reference sequence). The CDR3 has 11 amino acids. For the CDR3, the DNA is TGCAGCCCCTCGCTGGGCGCTGAAGCTTTCTTT. It is translated as CSPSLGAEAFF.